Following are 24 T cell receptor beta chains from one sample sequenced in a study of Tregs in tolerant kidney transplant recipients. Mixed chimerism was transient after nonmyeloablative marrow transplants from related graft donors. Sequenced by immunoSEQ multiplex PCR; TCRdb stores in-frame clones only, minus some. The sample includes 50,000 or so clones, roughly nine tenths of them seen just once. The sequences come from CD8+ T cells from blood (PBMCs), collected 24 months after the transplant. The receptor source for this set is a human patient who received a combined kidney and bone marrow transplant. Some T cells may have originated in the graft donor.

The V and J genes are TRBV7-9 and TRBJ1-5; 7 bases map to TRBD1. Germline V CDR1 and CDR2: SEHNR, FQNEAQ (reference sequence). The junction had 16 bases not matched to a gene; V was cut back by 5 bases and J by 3 bases. The CDR3 totals 18 residues. CDR3 bases: TGTGCCAGCAGCCCGATTGGAAGGGCAGGGGGTTCCAATCAGCCCCAGCATTTT. It translates to CASSPIGRAGGSNQPQHF.

V gene TRBV5-5 combines with J gene TRBJ2-7; 10 bases match TRBD1. There are 15 residues in the CDR3. V lost 3 bases to trimming and J lost 2 bases; unmatched junction nucleotides: 5. Germline V gene data show CDR1 as SGHKS and CDR2 as YYEKEE (reference sequence). The CDR3: CASSWGQGTAYEQYF. The CDR3 DNA reads TGTGCCAGCAGCTGGGGACAGGGGACGGCCTACGAGCAGTACTTC.

The chain carries TRBV23-1 and TRBJ2-6; tentatively, D is TRBD1 (5 bases). TRBV23-1 is reported as an ORF; its role is uncertain. The germline V and J ends were trimmed by 0 bases and 0 bases, with 9 bases remaining between them. There are 17 residues in the CDR3. The CDR3 is CASSQSGRFSGANVLTF. The CDR3 DNA reads as TGCGCCAGCAGTCAATCGGGGCGGTTCTCTGGGGCCAACGTCCTGACTTTC.

This sequence joins TRBV4-3 and TRBJ2-7; tentative D call: TRBD1 (6 bases). CDR1 and CDR2 (germline): LGHNA, YSLEER. Trimming stripped 3 bases from V and 1 base from J, with 16 bases between. This CDR3 has 16 amino acids. CDR3 sequence (DNA): TGCGCCAGCAGCCAGGGTACAGGGTATCCATCCTACGAGCAGTACTTC. Translated: CASSQGTGYPSYEQYF.

J is TRBJ2-6 and V is TRBV7-3, with TRBD1 matching over 12 bases. CDR1 and CDR2 (germline): SGHTA, FQGTGA. The CDR3 has 19 amino acids. J gave up 4 bases and V 5 bases, and 12 bases lay outside the gene matches. This chain's CDR3 is CASSPTPGQGAEGANVLTF. The CDR3 DNA follows: TGTGCCAGCAGCCCTACCCCGGGACAGGGGGCAGAAGGGGCCAACGTCCTGACTTTC.

V and J are TRBV18 and TRBJ2-2, with 7 bases matching TRBD2. J gave up 5 bases and V 1 base, and 10 bases lay outside the gene matches. From germline, CDR1 is KGHSH and CDR2 LQKENI. The length of the CDR3 is 17 residues. CDR3 region: CASSPLVQAGRTGELFF. The CDR3 nucleotides are TGTGCCAGCTCACCACTTGTTCAAGCGGGGAGAACCGGGGAGCTGTTTTTT. Full variable domain (missing parts from reference TRBV18 and TRBJ2-2): NAGVMQNPRHLVRRRGQEARLRCSPMKGHSHVYWYRQLPEEGLKFMVYLQKENIIDESGMPKERFSAEFPKEGPSILRIQQVVRGDSAAYFCASSPLVQAGRTGELFFGEGSRLTVL.

The V call is TRBV5-1, the J call TRBJ2-1; D unclear. CDR3 length: 11 residues. V was pared by 4 bases and J by 12 bases, with 11 bases between. CDR1 SGHRS and CDR2 YFSETQ come from the germline V gene. CDR3 loop: CASSHAAMQFF. In nucleotides, the CDR3 is TGCGCCAGCAGCCATGCGGCAATGCAGTTCTTC.

The chain uses TRBV13 and TRBJ2-3; 8 nucleotides match TRBD1. V gave up 5 bases and J gave up 4 bases; unmatched junction bases: 8. Germline-derived CDR1 and CDR2 are PRHDT and FYEKMQ (reference sequence). This CDR3 spans 15 amino acids. The CDR3 here is CASSRDRGSSDTQYF. In DNA form, the CDR3 reads TGTGCCAGCAGCCGCGACAGGGGTTCATCAGATACGCAGTATTTT. Complete variable domain (other parts from reference TRBV13 and TRBJ2-3): AAGVIQSPRHLIKEKRETATLKCYPIPRHDTVYWYQQGPGQDPQFLISFYEKMQSDKGSIPDRFSAQQFSDYHSELNMSSLELGDSALYFCASSRDRGSSDTQYFGPGTRLTVL.

The chain combines TRBV15 with TRBJ2-3; D gene ambiguous. CDR1 and CDR2 from the germline V gene are LNHNV and YYDKDF (reference sequence). The ends were cut back, 3 bases at V and 15 bases at J, with 22 bases in the middle. This CDR3 spans 14 amino acids. CDR3 region: CATSSPARSMESYF. In DNA, the CDR3 is TGTGCCACCAGCAGTCCCGCTAGGTCTATGGAGTCCTATTTT.

A single count supports this clone. This rearrangement joins TRBV4-1 to TRBJ1-2, with a weak D call TRBD1 (6 bases). V was clipped by 4 bases and J by 8 bases, with 20 bases between them. Looked up from germline, CDR1 is MGHRA and CDR2 is YSYEKL. The CDR3 is 15 amino acids. The CDR3 loop is CASSPPRGAVYGYTF. The CDR3 DNA reads TGCGCCAGCAGCCCACCCCGGGGGGCGGTATACGGCTACACCTTC.

This chain links TRBV7-2 with TRBJ2-7; D might be TRBD2 (5 bases). Trimming removed 2 bases at V and 4 bases at J, with 18 bases between. The CDR3 totals 16 residues. CDR1 SGHTA and CDR2 FQGNSA come from the germline V gene. The CDR3 protein is CASSLIGSGFTYEQYF. The CDR3 coding sequence is TGTGCCAGCAGCTTAATTGGAAGCGGATTCACTTACGAGCAGTACTTC.

The chain employs TRBV11-2 and TRBJ1-1, with a tentative D call TRBD1 (6 bases). Trimming pared 5 bases from V and 2 bases from J, leaving 15 bases between. This CDR3 is built from 15 residues. From germline, CDR1 is SGHAT and CDR2 FQNNGV. The CDR3 protein is CASSSLQGINTEAFF. CDR3 sequence (DNA): TGTGCCAGCAGCAGCTTACAGGGTATTAACACTGAAGCTTTCTTT.

The chain is built from TRBV19 and TRBJ1-1, with a tentative D call TRBD1 (5 bases). The CDR3 has 16 amino acids. Germline V lookup: CDR1 LNHDA, CDR2 SQIVND (reference sequence). V was pared by 3 bases and J by 3 bases, with 17 bases between. For the CDR3, the DNA is TGTGCCAGTAGTATTGGTGACAGCACCAAGGACACTGAAGCTTTCTTT. The encoded protein is CASSIGDSTKDTEAFF.

V and J are TRBV9 and TRBJ1-5; D might be TRBD1 (5 bases). Germline values: CDR1 SGDLS, CDR2 YYNGEE. Trimming left V 0 bases short and J 3 bases short, with 7 bases between. CDR3 length: 14 amino acids. CDR3 residues: CASSVGDFNQPQHF. In nucleotides, the CDR3 is TGTGCCAGCAGCGTAGGGGACTTCAATCAGCCCCAGCATTTT.

This chain uses TRBV29-1 with TRBJ2-2; weak D call: TRBD1 (5 bases). V dropped 2 bases and J dropped 3 bases, with 10 bases sitting between them. This CDR3 has 14 amino acids. Germline-derived CDR1 and CDR2 are SQVTM and ANQGSEA. The CDR3 reads CSVERGLDTGELFF. The DNA for the CDR3 is TGCAGCGTTGAAAGGGGCCTAGACACCGGGGAGCTGTTTTTT.

This chain uses TRBV13 with TRBJ2-7, with TRBD1 identical over 9 bases. The CDR3 loop spans 16 amino acids. Trimming at V came to 5 bases and at J to 2 bases, leaving 10 bases not matched to a gene. CDR1 and CDR2 (germline): PRHDT, FYEKMQ (reference sequence). Written as DNA, the CDR3 is TGTGCCAGCAGCCCAAACCTGGGGACAGGGACCTACGAGCAGTACTTC. Translation gives CASSPNLGTGTYEQYF.

As regards this clone: Different DNA sequences within this sample yield the same CDR3. The CDR3 spells CASSLGQGGYEQYF. CDR3 nucleotide sequence: TGTGCCAGCAGCCTAGGACAGGGTGGCTACGAGCAGTACTTC. The V gene is TRBV5-4, the J gene TRBJ2-7, with 8 positions matching TRBD1. The V segment lost 4 bases and the J segment 3 bases; nucleotides outside the gene matches: 6. CDR3 length: 14 residues. Per the germline V gene, CDR1 is SGHNT and CDR2 is YYREEE (reference sequence).

J is TRBJ2-3 and V is TRBV9; maybe TRBD1 (5 bases). The germline gives CDR1 SGDLS, CDR2 YYNGEE. The V and J ends lost 0 bases and 6 bases respectively, with 14 bases between them. The CDR3 is 15 amino acids. CDR3 sequence reads: CASSVVGAGSDTQYF. The CDR3 nucleotides are TGTGCCAGCAGCGTAGTTGGGGCAGGGTCGGATACGCAGTATTTT.

This clone showed up just once. The junction shows a germline mismatch at one end, possibly a read error. The chain is built from TRBV2 and TRBJ1-1; D gene ambiguous. CDR1 and CDR2 (germline): SNHLY, FYNNEI. The CDR3 extends over 10 amino acids. CDR3 DNA: TGTGCCAGCAGTGACGCCCTAGCGATCTTT. It is translated as CASSDALAIF.

The chain is built from TRBV7-9 and TRBJ1-1; a possible D gene is TRBD1 (6 bases). This CDR3 comprises 13 residues. V was shortened by 3 bases and J by 4 bases, with 9 bases between the two germline ends. The germline V gene has CDR1 SEHNR and CDR2 FQNEAQ (reference sequence). As DNA, the CDR3 is TGTGCCAGCAGCTTGGGGGACACCACTGAAGCTTTCTTT. This encodes CASSLGDTTEAFF.

This clone was picked up one time. The CDR3 DNA reads as TGTGCCAGTAGTATTGGTTGGGCAGCACTCGGCTTCCAGGGTACGCAGTATTTT. Protein product: CASSIGWAALGFQGTQYF. The chain is built from TRBV19 and TRBJ2-3, with a weak D call TRBD1 (5 bases). The V gene lost 3 bases and the J gene lost 8 bases, with 27 bases spanning the gap. Germline V gives CDR1 LNHDA, CDR2 SQIVND (reference sequence). The CDR3 loop spans 18 amino acids.

The chain uses TRBV6-4 and TRBJ1-5; D is unresolved. The CDR3 runs to 17 residues. Germline V CDR1 and CDR2: MRHNA, SNTAGT. Trimming pared 0 bases from V and 3 bases from J, leaving 15 bases between. CDR3 DNA sequence: TGTGCCAGCAGTGACTCGAGCGGGCCGGGGAACAATCAGCCCCAGCATTTT. Its translation is CASSDSSGPGNNQPQHF.

This chain connects TRBV19 to TRBJ1-6, with 10 bases that match TRBD1. The CDR3 loop spans 15 amino acids. With 3 bases clipped from V and 7 bases from J, the junction kept 3 bases outside the gene matches. Germline CDR1 is LNHDA and CDR2 is SQIVND (reference sequence). For the CDR3, the DNA is TGTGCCAGTAGTATTCTGGGACAGGGGAATTCACCCCTCCACTTT. This translates into CASSILGQGNSPLHF.

This chain links TRBV4-3 with TRBJ2-2; D perhaps matches TRBD2 (5 bases). V shed 3 bases and J shed 1 base, with 18 bases lying between them. Germline values: CDR1 LGHNA, CDR2 YSLEER. The CDR3 sequence is 18 residues long. CDR3 bases: TGCGCCAGCAGCCATCGAGACTACACCTTTGAGAACACCGGGGAGCTGTTTTTT. This encodes CASSHRDYTFENTGELFF.